This T cell receptor (beta chain) was sequenced in a study of cytomegalovirus exposure and HLA in healthy donors (dated by TCRdb to about 2017). Regarding the complete study: An earlier analysis of approximately 640 of the donors reported 250 to 350 Gb of sequence data and some 120 million unique TCR beta sequences from 190 million or so T cells. An early release that covered 640 HLA-typed donors contained approximately 290 gigabases of sequencing data and some 87 million unique TCR sequences. Of the approximately 370 genotyped donors, approximately 80% were placed in the genetic ancestry cluster associated with self-reported Caucasian donors. The study aimed to test whether signatures of past pathogen exposure could be identified by cataloging public T cell receptors. The study used immunosequencing to profile the T cell repertoires of approximately 640 subjects and linked those repertoires to cytomegalovirus serostatus. In addition to the first cohort of around 670 subjects, a separate validation cohort of over 90 different subjects was used. High-throughput TCR immunosequencing, statistical association of individual TCRs with disease status, and machine learning were combined to predict cytomegalovirus infection status. In a later analysis, previously published TCR beta repertoires from 670 or so donors were re-analyzed and high-resolution HLA genotyping was added so that TCR occurrence patterns could be studied. The later analysis used no new phenotypic data to find candidate immune exposures, relying instead on TCR beta sequences and their occurrence across donors. An earlier analysis of more than 450 of the donors used high-throughput TCR beta sequencing to judge whether each TCR beta V gene segment behaved as functional or pseudogenic. Alongside the repertoire data, information on donor age, sex, ethnicity and CMV serostatus was compiled. In a later genetic analysis, genome-wide SNP genotypes for 398 of the 666 donors were used, and that subset was treated as a discovery cohort. All discovery cohort repertoires had been generated on a single sequencing platform. Class I and class II HLA loci were covered by the typing at four-digit resolution. The number of typed donors differed by locus: 629-630 for A, B, C, DRB1 and DQB1; approximately 520 for DQA1; approximately 600 for DPA1; and about 450 for DPB1. Because of strong linkage in the cohort, roughly five DR-DQ haplotypes were treated as single units for association and clustering. Among under 450 genotyped donors of the cohort, an average of approximately 230,000 unique TCR beta nucleotide sequences were sequenced per donor, about a sixth of them non-productive. Paper-wide results and their limitations: The 87-base-pair reads could not distinguish some IMGT-functional V segments, including TRBV6-2 and TRBV6-3, so those segments were excluded. A later genetic analysis associated a missense DCLRE1C variant with V-gene and J-gene trimming of TCR beta chains, and an independent cohort replicated the association. In a later analysis, TCR association rates were found to vary across HLA loci, with the most associated TCRs seen for DRB1 alleles and the fewest for HLA-C alleles. In a later genetic analysis, fewer N-insertions in productive TCRs were reported among donors in an Asian-associated ancestry cluster than the roughly 640-donor mean. Broadly in line with IMGT annotations, most TCR beta V segments showed up in productive rearrangements about 90% or about 30% of the time in an earlier analysis of 587 of the donors. Only TCR beta chains were sequenced in this cohort, and the absence of alpha or paired-chain data limited detectable features. Because HLA typing was missing for some donors at each locus, association tests included only the typed subset. Strong co-occurrence of HLA alleles, especially DR and DQ, made assigning TCR associations to individual alleles difficult. A later analysis associated 16,951 TCR beta sequences with specific HLA alleles at a false discovery rate of 0.05. The sequencing pipeline was judged likely to have produced a cluster of highly shared sequence variants as a technical artifact. Because counts were too low, seventeen rarely observed V segments, including chromosome 9 orphons, were left out of the earlier analysis of roughly 600 of the donors. According to the authors, the approach could potentially be generalized to other disease states and immunological phenotypes. A further reported finding was that TCR beta sequences accurately predicted the HLA-A and HLA-B alleles for most subjects in the first cohort. Immune exposure information for the cohort was limited to CMV serostatus. The classifier was reported to diagnose cytomegalovirus status with high specificity and sensitivity in both the original cohort and the validation cohort. Presence/absence analyses assumed roughly uniform sequencing depth across donors, an assumption that may not hold. According to a later analysis, most CMV-associated TCR beta chains appeared to be HLA-restricted, and the HLA associations seemed to be driven largely by CMV exposure. Correlated functional status among segregating V segments might reflect linkage disequilibrium, but an unknown experimental factor could not be ruled out. Across donors, most TCR sequences were observed very rarely, whereas some public TCRs were present in many individuals. In vitro tests confirmed that a few of the cytomegalovirus-associated TCR beta chains recognize cytomegalovirus antigens. According to a later analysis, parvovirus B19, influenza, CMV and Epstein-Barr virus appeared linked to several top co-occurrence clusters. Compared with equally common non-associated chains, HLA-associated TCR beta chains in a later analysis were more clonally expanded and had lower generation probabilities. The study gave a list of roughly 150 TCR beta chains associated with cytomegalovirus.

A word on this clone: No antigen is known for it. Within one base of it there is no much larger clone, and no base qualities were kept.

Library creation used the immunoSEQ multiplex PCR assay. A mixture of 60 forward primers for TCR Vbeta segments and 13 reverse primers for TCR Jbeta segments was used in the multiplex PCR. The CDR3 region of rearranged TCR beta genes was amplified from genomic DNA by a multiplex PCR assay. The Illumina HiSeq System was used to sequence the amplified TCR beta libraries as 87-base-pair reads. Per the source publication's procedure: A later analysis tallied around 82 million unique TCR beta chains across the 640 or so repertoires, and some 10 million of those chains were shared by two or more donors. A nearest-neighbor algorithm error-corrected the raw reads and collapsed the reads into unique sequences, merging closely related sequences to remove PCR and sequencing errors. CDR3 sequences were aligned to IMGT reference sequences to assign V, D and J gene segments. For a sequence to be retained, a match of at least six nucleotides was required to both a V gene segment and a J gene segment. Rearrangements were classified as productive when the CDR3 lacked stop codons and remained in frame with V and J, and all other rearrangements were classified as non-productive. CDR3 was defined by IMGT convention, running from the second conserved V-encoded cysteine to the conserved J-encoded phenylalanine. The earlier analysis of 500 to 750 of the donors excluded any sequence lacking an unambiguous match to a single V gene segment. An earlier analysis of 587 of the donors called V segments functional above 56.7% productive rearrangements and segregating when the between-donor standard deviation exceeded 5%. To diagnose cytomegalovirus status from the catalog of TCR beta chain sequences, a statistical classification framework was built. V and J gene assignment, in a later analysis, came from comparing TCR nucleotide sequences with IMGT/GENE-DB human TR gene sequences. The TCRdist pipeline was used in a later analysis to assign CDR3 sequences and most-parsimonious VDJ recombination scenarios. A later analysis defined each TCR beta chain by its CDR3 amino acid sequence plus V-gene family, and excluded reads lacking a unique V-gene family. As a way to deal with suspected cross-contamination and a sequencing artifact, a later analysis dropped 592 nucleotide sequences that were highly shared and had low generation probability. For each public chain, a later analysis derived a clonal expansion index from normalized ranks of inferred template counts within each repertoire. A later analysis computed generation probabilities with a VDJ recombination model fitted to out-of-frame rearrangements, and checked the results against IGoR. Hypergeometric tests were used in a later analysis to score TCR-TCR, TCR-HLA and TCR-CMV co-occurrence, with a repertoire-size bias correction applied to the TCR pairs. A later analysis estimated false discovery rates by permuting HLA or CMV assignments 20 times. A later analysis grouped co-occurring TCRs with DBSCAN, adding TCRdist sequence similarity when clustering within HLA-allele-positive subsets. Co-occurrence clustering excluded repertoires with fewer than 30,000 or more than 120,000 public chains, plus five with anomalous nucleotide sharing. The table comes from immuneACCESS by way of TCRdb, which keeps in-frame sequences with V and J called. Part of the clones is missing from these tables; in studies checked, under half for an unresolved V gene and the rest for unknown reasons. V, J and clone size derive from that table, while D and trimming were established from the DNA sequence. In this sample the table shows 99,000 or so clones, roughly three quarters of which occur a single time. The top ten clones comprise more than 1.5% of the sample.

The cohort was made up of 650 to 700 healthy bone marrow donors. At the time of sampling, every cohort member was nominally healthy, though immune exposures that went unrecorded were likely present. The donor was CMV seronegative and belonged to the group of 380 or so seronegative cohort members. Each donor provided a peripheral blood sample, and peripheral blood mononuclear cells were used for TCR beta sequencing. Genomic DNA was extracted from the blood cell samples with the Qiagen DNeasy Blood Extraction Kit. CDR1 is given as MNHEY and CDR2 as SVGAGI, both from the germline V gene. Trimming removed 0 bases from V and 6 bases from J, leaving 12 bases between the germline ends. The CDR3 runs 15 amino acids, cysteine and phenylalanine included. Kept here is only the CDR3 DNA, which spans 45 bases and is read in frame from base 1.

This receptor was identified in a woman between 40 and 50 years old in good health and CMV-seronegative. The sample taken for sequencing was PBMCs. The V and J genes are TRBV6-5 and TRBJ1-5; the best D guess is TRBD1, with 6 bases matching. At the DNA level, the sequence is TGTGCCAGCAGTTACTCCGACTCCAGGGGTCAGCCCCAGCATTTT. It encodes CASSYSDSRGQPQHF.